This record covers a single T cell receptor beta chain. What it recognizes is unknown. V dropped 8 bases and J dropped 4 bases, with 11 bases sitting between them. Germline CDR1 reads MNHEY; CDR2 reads SVGAGI. The CDR3 loop spans 12 amino acids. The sample comes from a study of shared clonotypes between healthy human individuals. Overall study findings and caveats: On the whole, naive subsets had larger estimated richness than memory subsets had.

Assay used: immunoSEQ multiplex PCR; TCRdb lists only in-frame clones, some missing. This sample has under 600,000 clones; roughly 97% occur once, and the top ten carry roughly 0.05%. The TCR comes from a woman aged 30 to 39 in good health. The J gene is TRBJ2-5, the V gene TRBV6-5, with D possibly being TRBD1 (6 bases). The sample was naive CD4+ T cells sorted from blood. Subset noted: CD45RA+ positively selected. CDR3 residues: CASSGVGETQYF. As DNA, the CDR3 is TGTGCCAGCTCAGGGGTGGGAGAGACCCAGTACTTC.